A single sample gave rise to the 24 T cell receptor beta chains below, sequenced in a study of blood T cells in healthy people across ages. Through a sample-barcoded 5' primer and a J-beta primer mix, a second PCR was run for about 6 to 12 cycles. TCRdb reprocessed the 5' RACE reads via MiXCR and lists one record per CDR3 protein. The sample carries 1.8 million or so distinct CDR3 sequences, around 42% recorded once. Input material: blood. These receptors were collected from a human donor in good health.

The table lists this clonotype with a few counts. The chain recombines TRBV6-6 with TRBJ2-2; TRBD1 aligns across 7 bases. The V gene end was trimmed by 6 bases and the J gene end by 0 bases; junction bases not matched to a gene: 10. The CDR3 covers 17 residues. Per the germline V gene, CDR1 is MNHNY and CDR2 is SVGAGI (reference sequence). The CDR3 region has the DNA TGTGCCAGCAGCCCCGGGACAGCGACGGCGAACACCGGGGAGCTGTTTTTT. Protein: CASSPGTATANTGELFF.

Only one count was recorded for this clonotype. A much larger clone lies a single base off, so this may be a read error. This chain links TRBV5-5 with TRBJ2-7; D is tentatively TRBD1 or TRBD2 (6 bases each). The length of the CDR3 is 16 residues. Trimming took 6 bases from V and 7 from J, leaving 26 bases between them. Germline CDR1 SGHKS, CDR2 YYEKEE (reference sequence). The CDR3 DNA reads as TGTGCCAGCAACCGGAACCCGGGGGACATGTACAATGAGCAGTACTTC. Encoded protein: CASNRNPGDMYNEQYF.

The genes are TRBV12-3 or TRBV12-4 and TRBJ2-1, with a weak D call TRBD2 (7 bases). V was shortened by 6 bases and J by 0 bases, with 18 bases between the two germline ends. The CDR3 is 17 amino acids. The CDR3 DNA follows: TGTGCCAGCAGCCCACTGGGGGGGCAGAGCTCCTACAATGAGCAGTTCTTC. Protein product: CASSPLGGQSSYNEQFF.

This clonotype showed up just once. J is TRBJ1-2 and V is TRBV7-9, with a possible D match to TRBD1 (5 bases). Germline loops: CDR1 SEHNR, CDR2 FQNEAQ (reference sequence). Trimming cost V 7 bases and J 3 bases, with 9 bases left between them. The CDR3 runs to 12 residues. The CDR3 reads CASMRGYYGYTF. The DNA of the CDR3 is TGTGCCAGCATGAGGGGTTACTATGGCTACACCTTC.

The chain couples TRBV24-1 to TRBJ1-1; D uncertain. CDR1 KGHDR and CDR2 SFDVKD come from the germline V gene. This CDR3 is 14 amino acids long. Trimming cost V 7 bases and J 1 base, with 12 bases left between them. The CDR3 bases are TGTGCCACCAGGACCACGGAGGCGAACACTGAAGCTTTCTTT. It encodes CATRTTEANTEAFF.

The chain carries TRBV5-1 and TRBJ1-1, with D unclear. V was cut by 2 bases and J by 6 bases, with 14 bases left in between. Germline V gene data show CDR1 as SGHRS and CDR2 as YFSETQ. The CDR3 consists of 14 residues. The CDR3 protein is CASSFNPDGAEAFF. CDR3 nucleotide sequence: TGCGCCAGCAGCTTTAACCCCGACGGGGCTGAAGCTTTCTTT.

The chain uses TRBV11-1 and TRBJ2-1; D remains unclear. The V and J ends lost 5 bases and 4 bases respectively, with 9 bases between them. The CDR3 spans 13 residues. Germline CDR1 is SGHAT and CDR2 is FQDESV (reference sequence). The CDR3 reads CASSTLSYNEQFF. In DNA form, the CDR3 reads TGTGCCAGCAGCACCCTAAGTTACAATGAGCAGTTCTTC.

This clonotype was found once. CDR3 sequence reads: CASSLVLAGVYNEQFF. DNA for the CDR3: TGTGCCAGCAGCCTGGTGCTAGCGGGGGTCTACAATGAGCAGTTCTTC. The chain joins TRBV7-9 to TRBJ2-1; 10 bases align to TRBD2. The junction had 7 bases not matched to a gene; V was cut back by 5 bases and J by 3 bases. Germline values: CDR1 SEHNR, CDR2 FQNEAQ (reference sequence). The CDR3 contains 16 residues.

The chain joins TRBV12-3 or TRBV12-4 to TRBJ1-5; D remains ambiguous. V was pared by 7 bases and J by 11 bases, with 15 bases between. The CDR3 is 12 residues long. The CDR3 nucleotides are TGTGCCAGCACTCGGGGATCGGTGGCCCAGCATTTT. Translation gives CASTRGSVAQHF.

Notes on this clonotype: A much larger clone sits a single nucleotide away, making a read error possible. This chain joins TRBV7-8 and TRBJ2-5; 9 bases align to TRBD1. V trimming: 5 bases; J trimming: 10 bases; junction bases outside the gene matches: 11. CDR3 length: 14 residues. Germline V gene lookup returns CDR1 SGHVS and CDR2 FQNEAQ. The CDR3 coding sequence is TGTGCCAGCAGCAAAGGACAGGGGAATAGCGGCCAGTACTTC. It translates to CASSKGQGNSGQYF. Together with reference TRBV7-8 and TRBJ2-5, the CDR3 gives the full variable domain: GAGVSQSPRYKVAKRGQDVALRCDPISGHVSLFWYQQALGQGPEFLTYFQNEAQLDKSGLPSDRFFAERPEGSVSTLKIQRTQQEDSAVYLCASSKGQGNSGQYFGPGTRLLVL.

The chain joins TRBV2 to TRBJ2-5; 7 bases agree with TRBD2. The CDR3 runs 15 residues. With 4 bases clipped from V and 11 bases from J, the junction kept 16 bases outside the gene matches. Per the germline V gene, CDR1 is SNHLY and CDR2 is FYNNEI. The CDR3 reads CASSGLAPLLVGQYF. CDR3 coding DNA: TGTGCCAGCAGTGGACTAGCCCCCTTGCTAGTCGGGCAGTACTTC.

This clonotype turned up a few times. This rearrangement joins TRBV3-1 to TRBJ2-1; the match to TRBD1 covers 10 bases. The germline V gene has CDR1 LGHDT and CDR2 YNNKEL (reference sequence). CDR3 size: 15 residues. The ends lost 3 bases at V and 13 bases at J; junction bases unmatched: 12. The CDR3 reads CASSHPTGGRQTQFF. DNA for the CDR3: TGTGCCAGCAGCCACCCGACAGGGGGCAGACAGACCCAGTTCTTC.

This clonotype has more than one count but fewer than ten. Here the CDR3 reads CASSLSPSGNTIYF. In nucleotides, the CDR3 is TGTGCCAGCAGCTTAAGTCCCTCTGGAAACACCATATATTTT. The genes are TRBV7-8 and TRBJ1-3; D gene uncertain. This CDR3 contains 14 residues. Germline CDR1 reads SGHVS; CDR2 reads FQNEAQ. With 2 bases removed from V and 0 bases from J, the gap between germline ends came to 5 bases. Based on the CDR3 plus reference TRBV7-8 and TRBJ1-3, the full variable domain is GAGVSQSPRYKVAKRGQDVALRCDPISGHVSLFWYQQALGQGPEFLTYFQNEAQLDKSGLPSDRFFAERPEGSVSTLKIQRTQQEDSAVYLCASSLSPSGNTIYFGEGSWLTVV.

This clonotype was observed many times. The CDR3 DNA sequence: TGTGCCAGCAGTACCGGTTCCGGGGCTTTAGGCTACACCTTC. This sequence encodes CASSTGSGALGYTF. This chain links TRBV6-2 or TRBV6-3 with TRBJ1-2; a weak D match, TRBD1 (5 bases). The CDR3 spans 14 residues. V lost 5 bases and J lost 8, with 18 bases in between. Germline-derived CDR1 and CDR2 are MNHEY and SVGEGT.

This clonotype has more than one count but fewer than ten. The J gene is TRBJ2-6, the V gene TRBV10-3; tentatively, D is TRBD2 (6 bases). The CDR3 has 16 residues. V was pared by 0 bases and J by 8 bases, with 14 bases between. Germline loops: CDR1 ENHRY, CDR2 SYGVKD. Written as DNA, the CDR3 is TGTGCCATCAGTGAGTCCGGGGGTTCCGGGACCAACGTCCTGACTTTC. Amino acid sequence: CAISESGGSGTNVLTF.

This clonotype was seen a handful of times. The J gene is TRBJ2-2, the V gene TRBV27; D is ambiguous. Germline V gives CDR1 MNHEY, CDR2 SMNVEV (reference sequence). This CDR3 spans 15 amino acids. The germline V and J ends were trimmed by 5 bases and 0 bases, with 10 bases remaining between them. This CDR3 is CASSLDPTNTGELFF. DNA for the CDR3: TGTGCCAGCAGTCTCGACCCGACGAACACCGGGGAGCTGTTTTTT.

This rearrangement joins TRBV5-6 to TRBJ1-6; 8 nucleotides line up with TRBD1. Germline CDR1 SGHDT, CDR2 YYEEEE. The CDR3 is 12 amino acids. Trimming removed 3 bases from V and 13 bases from J; junction bases left unmatched: 3. CDR3 residues: CASSYRGMPLHF. Here the CDR3 DNA reads TGTGCCAGCAGCTACAGGGGGATGCCCCTCCACTTT.

The chain links TRBV6-6 to TRBJ2-5, with D tentatively TRBD2 (6 bases). Germline V CDR1 and CDR2: MNHNY, SVGAGI (reference sequence). Deletions cut 2 bases from V and 5 bases from J, with 12 bases between. This CDR3 region has 14 residues. Written as DNA, the CDR3 is TGTGCCAGCAGTTACGAGGGGAGGAGGGAGACCCAGTACTTC. Its translation: CASSYEGRRETQYF.

In its sample, this clonotype was seen a few times. V and J are TRBV7-2 and TRBJ2-7; D not resolved. The V gene's germline CDR1 is SGHTA and CDR2 FQGNSA. V lost 6 bases and J 1 base, leaving 13 bases between the germline ends. The CDR3 has 14 amino acids. The CDR3 reads CASSTTPDSYEQYF. The CDR3 DNA is TGTGCCAGCAGTACTACTCCGGATTCCTACGAGCAGTACTTC.

This clonotype came up a few times. The V gene is TRBV28, the J gene TRBJ1-2, with D unresolved. V lost 2 bases and J 8 bases, leaving 15 bases between the germline ends. There are 14 residues in the CDR3. The germline gives CDR1 MDHEN, CDR2 SYDVKM. As DNA, the CDR3 is TGTGCCAGCAGTTTAACTGGGCGGGTTGAAGGCTACACCTTC. Translating it yields CASSLTGRVEGYTF.

The genes are TRBV10-3 and TRBJ1-2; TRBD1 matches at 7 bases. V lost 6 bases, J lost 2 bases, and 6 bases stayed unmatched. The CDR3 covers 14 residues. The germline gives CDR1 ENHRY, CDR2 SYGVKD. CDR3 nucleotides: TGTGCCATCAGCGACAGGGCGGCAAACTATGGCTACACCTTC. Protein: CAISDRAANYGYTF.

This clonotype was found a few times. The chain carries TRBV10-3 and TRBJ2-6; tentatively, D is TRBD1 or TRBD2 (5 bases each). The CDR3 has 16 residues. Germline-derived CDR1 and CDR2 are ENHRY and SYGVKD. V lost 7 bases and J 0 bases, leaving 13 bases between the germline ends. CDR3 DNA sequence: TGTGCCATCAAGGGACCGGGGTCCTCTGGGGCCAACGTCCTGACTTTC. This sequence encodes CAIKGPGSSGANVLTF.

The rearrangement links TRBV6-5 to TRBJ2-3; D gene uncertain. Germline V gene data show CDR1 as MNHEY and CDR2 as SVGAGI. V dropped 0 bases and J dropped 0 bases, with 4 bases sitting between them. The CDR3 sequence is 14 residues long. DNA for the CDR3: TGTGCCAGCAGTTACTCGAGAAGCACAGATACGCAGTATTTT. Its protein is CASSYSRSTDTQYF.

The V gene is TRBV7-2, the J gene TRBJ2-1; 9 bases align to TRBD1. Germline V CDR1 and CDR2: SGHTA, FQGNSA. J lost 5 bases, V lost 3 bases, and 5 bases had no gene match. The CDR3 runs to 15 residues. This CDR3 reads CASSFGTGSHNEQFF. The CDR3 coding sequence is TGTGCCAGCAGCTTCGGGACAGGGTCCCACAATGAGCAGTTCTTC.